Listed here are 6 T cell receptor beta chains from one sample, sequenced in a study of cytomegalovirus exposure and HLA in healthy donors. With 60 Vbeta and 13 Jbeta primers, the PCR was carried out. This table comes from immunoSEQ multiplex PCR, and its TCRdb copy is limited to in-frame clones, with some not included. The sample has 95,000 to 150,000 clones, 8% to 11% seen once; the top ten hold 3.5% to 5%. The sample comprised PBMCs. Source of these receptors: a woman under 30 in good health and CMV-seropositive.

This clone has a handful of counts. The genes are TRBV7-9 and TRBJ2-7, with D unresolved. The V end was cut by 5 bases, the J end by 7 bases, with 12 bases between. Per germline, CDR1 SEHNR and CDR2 FQNEAQ (reference sequence). The CDR3 extends over 12 amino acids. The CDR3 region has the DNA TGTGCCAGCAGCACAGACGCCCAGGAGCAGTACTTC. As protein: CASSTDAQEQYF.

The chain links TRBV20-1 to TRBJ2-7; D is unclear. V dropped 3 bases and J dropped 6 bases, with 9 bases sitting between them. This CDR3 comprises 11 residues. CDR1 and CDR2 from the germline V gene are DFQATT and SNEGSKA (reference sequence). CDR3 in amino acids: CSASVLSEQYF. The CDR3 nucleotides are TGCAGTGCTAGCGTTTTGAGCGAGCAGTACTTC.

The chain recombines TRBV6-4 with TRBJ2-3; 7 positions agree with TRBD2. In germline, CDR1 is MRHNA, CDR2 SNTAGT. V dropped 6 bases and J dropped 3; count of bases not matched to a gene: 6. CDR3 size: 14 residues. The CDR3 bases are TGTGCCAGCAGAAGGACTAGGGATACAGATACGCAGTATTTT. It codes for CASRRTRDTDTQYF.

V usage is TRBV15 and J usage is TRBJ1-6; D gene uncertain. CDR1 is LNHNV and CDR2 is YYDKDF in the germline V gene (reference sequence). The CDR3 is 12 residues long. Trimming removed 6 bases at V and 8 bases at J, with 8 bases between. Here the CDR3 DNA reads TGTGCCACCAGTTCGGGTGATTCACCCCTCCACTTT. It encodes CATSSGDSPLHF.

DNA for the CDR3: TGCGCCAGCAGCTTAGGGACAGGGTTTACAGATACGCAGTATTTT. Translating it yields CASSLGTGFTDTQYF. This sequence joins TRBV5-1 and TRBJ2-3, with 9 nucleotides matching TRBD1. The trim removed 2 bases at V and 3 bases at J, leaving 4 bases unmatched. Germline V gene data show CDR1 as SGHRS and CDR2 as YFSETQ. The CDR3 is 15 residues long.

This clone turned up a few times. CDR3 protein: CASSQDETGIYNEQFF. CDR3 coding DNA: TGCGCCAGCAGCCAAGACGAGACAGGGATTTACAATGAGCAGTTCTTC. The V gene is TRBV4-1, the J gene TRBJ2-1; TRBD1 aligns across 7 bases. CDR1 and CDR2 from the germline V gene are MGHRA and YSYEKL. The CDR3 is 16 amino acids. V lost 0 bases to trimming and J lost 4 bases; unmatched junction nucleotides: 6.